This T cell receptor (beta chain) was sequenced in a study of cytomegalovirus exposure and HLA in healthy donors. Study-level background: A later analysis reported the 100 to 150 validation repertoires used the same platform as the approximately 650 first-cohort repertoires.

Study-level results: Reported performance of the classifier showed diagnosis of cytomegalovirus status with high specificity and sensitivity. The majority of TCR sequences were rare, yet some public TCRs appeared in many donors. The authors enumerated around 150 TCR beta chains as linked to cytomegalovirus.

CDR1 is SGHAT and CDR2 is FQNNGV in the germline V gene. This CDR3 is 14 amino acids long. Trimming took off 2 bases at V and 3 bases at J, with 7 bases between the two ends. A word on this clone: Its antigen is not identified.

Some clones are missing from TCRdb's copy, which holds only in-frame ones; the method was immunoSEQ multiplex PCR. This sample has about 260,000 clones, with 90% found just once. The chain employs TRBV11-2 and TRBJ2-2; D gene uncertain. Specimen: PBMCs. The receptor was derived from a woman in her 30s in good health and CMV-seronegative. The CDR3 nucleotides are TGTGCCAGCAGCTTAAACCTATACACCGGGGAGCTGTTTTTT. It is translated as CASSLNLYTGELFF.